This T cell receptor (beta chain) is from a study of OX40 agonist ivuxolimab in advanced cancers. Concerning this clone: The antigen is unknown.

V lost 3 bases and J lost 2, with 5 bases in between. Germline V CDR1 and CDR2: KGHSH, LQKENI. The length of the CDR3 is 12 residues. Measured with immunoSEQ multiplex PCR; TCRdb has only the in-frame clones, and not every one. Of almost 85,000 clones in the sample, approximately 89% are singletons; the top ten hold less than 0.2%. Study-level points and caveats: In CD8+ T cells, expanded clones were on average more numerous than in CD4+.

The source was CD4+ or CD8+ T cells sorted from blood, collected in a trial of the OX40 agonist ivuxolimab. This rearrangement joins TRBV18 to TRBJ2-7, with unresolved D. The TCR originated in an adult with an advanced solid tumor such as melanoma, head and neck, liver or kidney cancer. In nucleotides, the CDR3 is TGTGCCAGCTCACCGTCTCCCTACGAGCAGTACTTC. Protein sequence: CASSPSPYEQYF.